This is a list of T cell receptor beta chains from one sample in a study of blood T cell repertoires in COVID-19. The data were produced by immunoSEQ multiplex PCR, yet TCRdb's version contains in-frame clones alone and is incomplete. Of over 70,000 clones in the sample, approximately 77% were seen once. The sample was peripheral blood. Receptors originate from a woman aged 80 or older with acute or convalescent COVID-19. Each CDR3 is given with its conserved first and last residue. A D gene is named only where the DNA matches it firmly.

V,D,J,CDR3
TRBV28,TRBD1,TRBJ2-4,CASSRQGAKNIQYF
TRBV7-6,TRBD2,TRBJ2-2,CASSHSGVTGELFF
TRBV5-6,-,TRBJ1-2,CASSLSYGYTF
TRBV12-5,TRBD1,TRBJ2-7,CASGRQGPRYEQYF
TRBV15,TRBD1,TRBJ1-1,CATSRGTGVGVTEAFF
TRBV18,-,TRBJ2-2,CASSPVTRNTGELFF
TRBV27,TRBD2,TRBJ2-3,CASSFRLAGGLGTDTQYF
TRBV7-9,-,TRBJ1-1,CASSSMGQGNTEAFF
TRBV3-1/TRBV3-2,TRBD1,TRBJ1-6,CASSPTQGGGYNSPLHF
TRBV14,-,TRBJ1-4,CASSQRQNFNEKLFF
TRBV27,TRBD1,TRBJ1-2,CASRVTGGHGYTF
TRBV18,TRBD1,TRBJ2-2,CASSPRDSTGELFF
TRBV10-2,-,TRBJ2-5,CASSDLAGETQYF
TRBV7-3,TRBD1,TRBJ2-5,CASSLGGQGGETQYF
TRBV5-1,TRBD1,TRBJ1-2,CASSQNLGQGISGYTF
TRBV7-9,-,TRBJ2-1,CASSVLGPRYEQFF
TRBV9,TRBD2,TRBJ2-1,CASSAGGTSYNEQFF
TRBV28,-,TRBJ1-5,CASSLRDFDQPQHF
TRBV4-2,TRBD2,TRBJ2-1,CASSQETGGPGEQFF
TRBV2,-,TRBJ2-3,CASTRGADTQYF